The 22 T cell receptor beta chains reported below all come from one sample, sequenced in a study of T cell responses to AZD1222 COVID-19 vaccine. The protocol was immunoSEQ multiplex PCR, while the TCRdb copy is restricted to in-frame clones and leaves out a portion. The sample comprises over 25,000 clones, approximately 90% of which are singletons, and about 8.1% rests with the top ten. The sample in question was peripheral blood, obtained 28 days after the second AZD1222 dose. These receptors all come from an adult who received the AZD1222 COVID-19 vaccine.

This sequence joins TRBV5-1 and TRBJ2-2; tentatively, D is TRBD2 (5 bases). The germline gives CDR1 SGHRS, CDR2 YFSETQ. Between the trimmed V and J ends, which lost 3 bases and 6 bases, there was a span of 12 bases. The CDR3 consists of 14 residues. In DNA, the CDR3 is TGCGCCAGCAGCTCAGGACTGCCCTCCGGGGAGCTGTTTTTT. It is translated as CASSSGLPSGELFF. Together with reference TRBV5-1 and TRBJ2-2, the CDR3 gives the full variable domain: KAGVTQTPRYLIKTRGQQVTLSCSPISGHRSVSWYQQTPGQGLQFLFEYFSETQRNKGNFPGRFSGRQFSNSRSEMNVSTLELGDSALYLCASSSGLPSGELFFGEGSRLTVL.

V usage is TRBV7-8 and J usage is TRBJ1-1; TRBD1 agrees at 7 bases. The CDR3 covers 16 residues. The germline V gene has CDR1 SGHVS and CDR2 FQNEAQ. V trimming: 1 base; J trimming: 9 bases; junction bases outside the gene matches: 14. CDR3 nucleotide sequence: TGTGCCAGCAGCTTAGATCGCCCGACAGGGACTGGTAAAGCTTTCTTT. It translates to CASSLDRPTGTGKAFF.

There are a few counts of this clone. This chain links TRBV5-6 with TRBJ2-7, with D perhaps matching TRBD1 (5 bases). V lost 1 base and J 4 bases, leaving 12 bases between the germline ends. The CDR3 has 14 amino acids. CDR1 SGHDT and CDR2 YYEEEE come from the germline V gene. The CDR3 sequence is CASSLRGFGYEQYF. As DNA, the CDR3 is TGTGCCAGCAGCTTGAGGGGCTTCGGGTACGAGCAGTACTTC.

This rearrangement joins TRBV5-6 to TRBJ1-2, with D hard to call. The CDR3 length is 12 residues. The ends were cut back, 4 bases at V and 4 bases at J, with 8 bases in the middle. Germline V gene lookup returns CDR1 SGHDT and CDR2 YYEEEE. Written as DNA, the CDR3 is TGTGCCAGCAGCACCGGACGCTATGGCTACACCTTC. Protein sequence: CASSTGRYGYTF.

The V gene is TRBV5-1, the J gene TRBJ2-7; D gene ambiguous. The CDR3 totals 13 residues. Germline V gene lookup returns CDR1 SGHRS and CDR2 YFSETQ. Trimming removed 4 bases from V and 2 bases from J, with 10 bases in between. CDR3 protein: CASSESPTYEQYF. CDR3 in DNA: TGCGCCAGCAGCGAGTCACCCACCTACGAGCAGTACTTC. The full variable domain, with the rest looked up from reference TRBV5-1 and TRBJ2-7, is KAGVTQTPRYLIKTRGQQVTLSCSPISGHRSVSWYQQTPGQGLQFLFEYFSETQRNKGNFPGRFSGRQFSNSRSEMNVSTLELGDSALYLCASSESPTYEQYFGPGTRLTVT.

CDR3 nucleotide sequence: TGTGCCAGCAGCCCTCCTAGCGGGAGGCTTAATGAGCAGTTCTTC. The encoded protein is CASSPPSGRLNEQFF. The gene calls are TRBV13 and TRBJ2-1; 11 bases align to TRBD2. This CDR3 spans 15 amino acids. Germline V gene lookup returns CDR1 PRHDT and CDR2 FYEKMQ (reference sequence). The junction had 7 bases not matched to a gene; V was cut back by 5 bases and J by 7 bases.

This clone is a singleton in its sample. The rearrangement links TRBV29-1 to TRBJ2-2, with 7 nucleotides matching TRBD2. The CDR3 length is 15 residues. V lost 7 bases and J lost 4; bases outside the gene matches: 12. The germline gives CDR1 SQVTM, CDR2 ANQGSEA. The CDR3 spells CSAATLAERTGELFF. CDR3 coding DNA: TGCAGCGCTGCGACGCTAGCGGAGCGCACCGGGGAGCTGTTTTTT.

This clone was seen a handful of times. The chain uses TRBV28 and TRBJ2-7, with a possible D match to TRBD2 (5 bases). The CDR3 runs to 10 residues. The germline CDR1 and CDR2 sequences are MDHEN and SYDVKM. With 8 bases removed from V and 3 bases from J, the gap between germline ends came to 5 bases. DNA of the CDR3: TGTGCCAGCGGGAGCTACGAGCAGTACTTC. Amino acids: CASGSYEQYF.

The V call is TRBV19, the J call TRBJ1-2; the D is unclear. The CDR3 runs to 16 residues. Germline V gene sequence: CDR1 LNHDA, CDR2 SQIVND (reference sequence). The V end lost 7 bases, the J end lost 3 bases, and 21 bases lay between the germline ends. The CDR3 DNA follows: TGTGCCAGTACCCAATCCGGGCCCCTGAGGGACTATGGCTACACCTTC. This translates into CASTQSGPLRDYGYTF. Together with reference TRBV19 and TRBJ1-2, the CDR3 gives the full variable domain: DGGITQSPKYLFRKEGQNVTLSCEQNLNHDAMYWYRQDPGQGLRLIYYSQIVNDFQKGDIAEGYSVSREKKESFPLTVTSAQKNPTAFYLCASTQSGPLRDYGYTFGSGTRLTVV.

The V and J genes are TRBV18 and TRBJ2-7, with D uncertain. The CDR3 consists of 14 residues. Trimming pared 3 bases from V and 5 bases from J, leaving 14 bases between. Germline V gene lookup returns CDR1 KGHSH and CDR2 LQKENI. CDR3 bases: TGTGCCAGCTCACCTCCTGCGCAGACCGACGAGCAGTACTTC. Its protein product is CASSPPAQTDEQYF.

J is TRBJ1-2 and V is TRBV28, with D hard to call. This CDR3 has 19 amino acids. CDR1 is MDHEN and CDR2 is SYDVKM in the germline V gene. V was clipped by 6 bases and J by 4 bases, with 30 bases between them. CDR3 in amino acids: CASSLNELYSDRRFYGYTF. In DNA form, the CDR3 reads TGTGCCAGCAGCCTAAACGAATTATACAGCGACCGCCGCTTCTATGGCTACACCTTC.

V gene TRBV10-3 combines with J gene TRBJ2-3; 7 nucleotides match TRBD2. Germline CDR1 is ENHRY and CDR2 is SYGVKD. The CDR3 loop spans 18 amino acids. V was clipped by 4 bases and J by 8 bases; unmatched bases: 21. Here the CDR3 DNA reads TGTGCCATCAGTGCAGAGAATAGCGGGCCATCCCTCTCTTTTACGCAGTATTTT. Translation: CAISAENSGPSLSFTQYF.

The chain joins TRBV4-1 to TRBJ2-5; unclear D gene. The germline V gene has CDR1 MGHRA and CDR2 YSYEKL. V was clipped by 4 bases and J by 2 bases, with 8 bases between them. The CDR3 is 13 residues long. CDR3 coding DNA: TGCGCCAGCAGCCGCGGAGCTCAAGAGACCCAGTACTTC. As protein: CASSRGAQETQYF.

The chain is built from TRBV11-2 and TRBJ2-3; 13 bases align to TRBD2. The CDR3 runs to 16 residues. Looked up from germline, CDR1 is SGHAT and CDR2 is FQNNGV. V trimming: 5 bases; J trimming: 7 bases; junction bases outside the gene matches: 9. The CDR3 DNA reads as TGTGCCAGCAGCCAGCGGACTAGCGGGAGATCGTATACGCAGTATTTT. Amino acids: CASSQRTSGRSYTQYF.

V and J are TRBV5-1 and TRBJ2-7; D is undetermined. The CDR3 has 14 residues. V lost 0 bases and J 5 bases, leaving 12 bases between the germline ends. Germline assignment: CDR1 SGHRS and CDR2 YFSETQ. For the CDR3, the DNA is TGCGCCAGCAGCTTGGGTGGTCTTAGGAACGAGCAGTACTTC. Protein: CASSLGGLRNEQYF.

This chain connects TRBV30 to TRBJ1-4; possible D gene TRBD1, 6 bases. Germline CDR1 reads GTSNPN; CDR2 reads SVGIG (reference sequence). Trimming removed 4 bases from V and 7 bases from J, with 7 bases in between. The CDR3 loop spans 11 amino acids. For the CDR3, the DNA is TGTGCCTGGATACAGGGTGAAAAACTGTTTTTT. Its translation is CAWIQGEKLFF.

This chain connects TRBV28 to TRBJ2-2; D remains ambiguous. The CDR3 sequence is 13 residues long. In germline, CDR1 is MDHEN, CDR2 SYDVKM. V shed 7 bases and J shed 2 bases, with 8 bases lying between them. The CDR3 spells CASNFINTGELFF. CDR3 DNA: TGTGCCAGCAACTTCATTAACACCGGGGAGCTGTTTTTT.

The chain recombines TRBV14 with TRBJ1-1, with unresolved D. Germline CDR1 SGHDN, CDR2 FVKESK. The CDR3 runs 13 residues. The germline V and J ends were trimmed by 1 base and 0 bases, with 3 bases remaining between them. The CDR3 nucleotides are TGTGCCAGCAGCCAAGCCCTGAACACTGAAGCTTTCTTT. Protein: CASSQALNTEAFF.

The chain carries TRBV19 and TRBJ2-1; 11 bases agree with TRBD1. Germline V gene lookup returns CDR1 LNHDA and CDR2 SQIVND (reference sequence). The ends lost 8 bases at V and 3 bases at J; junction bases unmatched: 9. The CDR3 spans 16 residues. As DNA, the CDR3 is TGTGCCAGTTCCGGGACAGGGGGAGTCGACTACAATGAGCAGTTCTTC. This translates into CASSGTGGVDYNEQFF.

The chain carries TRBV11-2 and TRBJ1-4; D remains unclear. CDR1 is SGHAT and CDR2 is FQNNGV in the germline V gene. This CDR3 contains 17 residues. Trimming cost V 1 base and J 8 bases, with 20 bases left between them. CDR3 nucleotides: TGTGCCAGCAGCTTAGGACCCTGGCCGGGAATTTCGGAAAAACTGTTTTTT. This gives the protein CASSLGPWPGISEKLFF.

The chain carries TRBV30 and TRBJ1-1; possible D gene TRBD1, 6 bases. The length of the CDR3 is 13 residues. The germline CDR1 and CDR2 sequences are GTSNPN and SVGIG (reference sequence). V was shortened by 0 bases and J by 3 bases, with 8 bases between the two germline ends. The CDR3, as DNA: TGTGCCTGGAGTGTACGGACAGACACTGAAGCTTTCTTT. It yields the protein CAWSVRTDTEAFF.

The V gene is TRBV11-2, the J gene TRBJ2-7; D call uncertain. V lost 4 bases, J lost 1 base, and 17 bases lay in between. The CDR3 contains 16 residues. The germline gives CDR1 SGHAT, CDR2 FQNNGV. The CDR3 loop is CASSSLGQSPSYEQYF. CDR3 sequence (DNA): TGTGCCAGCAGCTCCCTTGGCCAGAGCCCTTCCTACGAGCAGTACTTC.